Following are 7 T cell receptor beta chains from one sample sequenced in a study of OX40 agonist ivuxolimab in advanced cancers. Library generation was performed with the immunoSEQ multiplex PCR assay. Imported from immuneACCESS, the table was reduced by TCRdb to in-frame sequences with V and J called. These copies leave out some clones; in studies compared against another copy, an unresolved V gene accounts for under half, and the cause of the remainder is not known. The sample table shows about 52,000 clones, and about 82% are seen once. Clones ranked in the top ten supply approximately 4.1% of the sample. The material sequenced was CD4+ or CD8+ T cells sorted from blood, taken in a trial of the OX40 agonist ivuxolimab. Source of these receptors: an adult with an advanced solid tumor such as melanoma, head and neck, liver or kidney cancer.

As to this clone: Germline is not matched at one junction end, which may reflect a read error. The chain combines TRBV5-4 with TRBJ2-7, with 8 bases matching TRBD2. Germline V CDR1 and CDR2: SGHNT, YYREEE (reference sequence). The CDR3 contains 14 residues. The CDR3 spells CASSLDLAGSGWHF. As DNA, the CDR3 is TGTGCCAGCAGCTTGGATCTAGCGGGCTCCGGCTGGCACTTC.

The chain links TRBV2 to TRBJ2-2, with D tentatively TRBD2 (5 bases). Trimming pared 7 bases from V and 2 bases from J, leaving 14 bases between. Per the germline V gene, CDR1 is SNHLY and CDR2 is FYNNEI. This CDR3 region has 15 residues. The CDR3 loop is CASNLLRGNTGELFF. In nucleotides, the CDR3 is TGTGCCAGCAACCTCTTACGGGGAAACACCGGGGAGCTGTTTTTT.

The gene calls are TRBV9 and TRBJ2-5, with D possibly TRBD1 on 6 matching bases. The end of the DNA aligns better with TRBJ2-7, so the J call may be wrong. Germline V lookup: CDR1 SGDLS, CDR2 YYNGEE. The CDR3 sequence is 14 residues long. The CDR3 nucleotides read TGTGCCAGCAGCGTAGGGACAGAAAACTACGAGCAGTACTTC. This encodes CASSVGTENYEQYF.

The chain joins TRBV4-3 to TRBJ1-2; 11 positions agree with TRBD1. This CDR3 is 19 amino acids long. Looked up from germline, CDR1 is LGHNA and CDR2 is YSLEER. V dropped 0 bases and J dropped 3; count of bases not matched to a gene: 12. The CDR3 is CASSQEGGRTGGFDYGYTF. The CDR3 DNA reads as TGCGCCAGCAGCCAAGAAGGGGGGAGGACAGGGGGCTTTGACTATGGCTACACCTTC.

The chain's CDR3 is CASSLSRDQPQHF. The CDR3 nucleotides read TGTGCCAGCAGCCTCAGTCGGGATCAGCCCCAGCATTTT. The rearrangement joins TRBV7-9 to TRBJ1-5; D unresolved. The germline CDR1 and CDR2 sequences are SEHNR and FQNEAQ (reference sequence). V lost 5 bases and J lost 5, with 10 bases in between. The CDR3 is 13 amino acids.

The chain employs TRBV7-2 and TRBJ2-4; 7 nucleotides align to TRBD1. The germline gives CDR1 SGHTA, CDR2 FQGNSA. J was trimmed by 10 bases and V by 5 bases; bases with no gene match: 5. The CDR3 is 12 residues long. The CDR3 DNA reads as TGTGCCAGCAGCCGGGACAGAGGGATTCAGTACTTC. Its translation: CASSRDRGIQYF. The whole variable domain, remainder taken from reference TRBV7-2 and TRBJ2-4, is GAGVSQSPSNKVTEKGKDVELRCDPISGHTALYWYRQSLGQGLEFLIYFQGNSAPDKSGLPSDRFSAERTGGSVSTLTIQRTQQEDSAVYLCASSRDRGIQYFGAGTRLSVL.

The sample holds one count of this clone. The gene calls are TRBV30 and TRBJ2-3; possible D gene TRBD2, 6 bases. V lost 5 bases, J lost 4 bases, and 16 bases lay in between. The V gene's germline CDR1 is GTSNPN and CDR2 SVGIG (reference sequence). The CDR3 is 14 amino acids. CDR3 in amino acids: CAWDASRGSDTQYF. The CDR3 region has the DNA TGTGCCTGGGACGCATCGCGGGGCTCAGATACGCAGTATTTT.